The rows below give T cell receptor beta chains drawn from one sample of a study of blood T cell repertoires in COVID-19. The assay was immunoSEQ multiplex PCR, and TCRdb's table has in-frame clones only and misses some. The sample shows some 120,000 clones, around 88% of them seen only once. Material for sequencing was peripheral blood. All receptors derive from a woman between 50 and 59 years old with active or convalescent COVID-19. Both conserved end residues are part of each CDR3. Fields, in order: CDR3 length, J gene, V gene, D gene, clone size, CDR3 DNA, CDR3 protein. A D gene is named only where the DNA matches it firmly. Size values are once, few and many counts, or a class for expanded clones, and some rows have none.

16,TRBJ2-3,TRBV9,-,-,TGTGCCAGCAGCGTAGAAGGGCAGGGTGGCACAGATACGCAGTATTTT,CASSVEGQGGTDTQYF
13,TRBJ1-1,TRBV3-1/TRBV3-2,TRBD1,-,TGTGCCAGCAGCCAAGGGGACAGGGAAGGAGCTTTCTTT,CASSQGDREGAFF
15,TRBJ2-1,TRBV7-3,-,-,TGTGCCAGCAGCTTAGGTATATCCGGGTTCAATGAGCAGTTCTTC,CASSLGISGFNEQFF
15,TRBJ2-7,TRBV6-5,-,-,TGTGCCAGCAGTTACTCGAAGCGTTCCTCCTACGAGCAGTACTTC,CASSYSKRSSYEQYF
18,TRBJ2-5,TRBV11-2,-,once,TGTGCCAGCAGCTTGGGGAGGAGTTGGGGAGATGTTCCTGGGACCCAGTACTTC,CASSLGRSWGDVPGTQYF
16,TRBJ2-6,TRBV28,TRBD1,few,TGTGCCAGCAGTCTGTCGGACAGGGCTGGGGCCAACGTCCTGACTTTC,CASSLSDRAGANVLTF
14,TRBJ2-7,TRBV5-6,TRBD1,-,TGTGCCAGCAGCTCCGGGACAGGGTTGTACGAGCAGTACTTC,CASSSGTGLYEQYF
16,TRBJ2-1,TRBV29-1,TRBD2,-,TGCAGCGTGTCGGGACTAGCGGGGGGTTGGGACAATGAGCAGTTCTTC,CSVSGLAGGWDNEQFF
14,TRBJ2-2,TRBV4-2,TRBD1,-,TGTGCCAGCAGTCGGACAGGGAACACCGGGGAGCTGTTTTTT,CASSRTGNTGELFF
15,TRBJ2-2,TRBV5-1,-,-,TGCGCCAGCAGCCCCAGGGGATCGGGCACCGGGGAGCTGTTTTTT,CASSPRGSGTGELFF
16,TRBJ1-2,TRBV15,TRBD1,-,TGTGCCACCAGCACTACAGGGGGCTTCTTTCACTATGGCTACACCTTC,CATSTTGGFFHYGYTF
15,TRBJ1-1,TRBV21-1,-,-,TGTGCCAGCAGCAAAGCCAGGGAGGGGGGCACTGAAGCTTTCTTT,CASSKAREGGTEAFF
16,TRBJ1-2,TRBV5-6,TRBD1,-,TGTGCCAGCAGCTTTCTACTGACAGGGGGTAGCTATGGCTACACCTTC,CASSFLLTGGSYGYTF
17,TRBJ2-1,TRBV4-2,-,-,TGTGCCAGCAGCCAAGGGAGCGGCCATAGCTCCTACAATGAGCAGTTCTTC,CASSQGSGHSSYNEQFF
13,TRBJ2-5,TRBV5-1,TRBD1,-,TGCGCCAGCCACAGGGGTGAAGGGGAGACCCAGTACTTC,CASHRGEGETQYF
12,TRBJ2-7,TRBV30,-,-,TGTGCCTGGAGCGGGGATACCCACGAGCAGTACTTC,CAWSGDTHEQYF
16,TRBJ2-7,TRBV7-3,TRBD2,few,TGTGCCAGCAGCTACGGTGCCGGGACTACCTCCTACGAGCAGTACTTC,CASSYGAGTTSYEQYF
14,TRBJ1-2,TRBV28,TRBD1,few,TGTGCCAGCAGTTTGGGCAGGGGGAAGTATGGCTACACCTTC,CASSLGRGKYGYTF
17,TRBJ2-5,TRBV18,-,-,TGTGCCAGCTCACCCTTAGGAGGGTCTAGCGCACAAGAGACCCAGTACTTC,CASSPLGGSSAQETQYF
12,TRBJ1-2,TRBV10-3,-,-,TGTGCCATCAGTGAGTTGGCAGAAGGCTACACCTTC,CAISELAEGYTF
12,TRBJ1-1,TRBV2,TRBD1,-,TGTGCCAGCCAGACAGGGGTCGGTGAAGCTTTCTTT,CASQTGVGEAFF
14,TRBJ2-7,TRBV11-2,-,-,TGTGCCAGCAGCTTAGGGACAGCCTCCTACGAGCAGTACTTC,CASSLGTASYEQYF
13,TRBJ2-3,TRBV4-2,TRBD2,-,TGTGCCAGCAGCCCCCCGGGCGGGGGTACGCAGTATTTT,CASSPPGGGTQYF
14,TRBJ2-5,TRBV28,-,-,TGTGCCAGCAGTTCCGTTCCCGGGCAAGAGACCCAGTACTTC,CASSSVPGQETQYF
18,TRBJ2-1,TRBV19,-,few,TGTGCCAGTCGACAATACTCGGAGGGATTCAGCTCCTACAATGAGCAGTTCTTC,CASRQYSEGFSSYNEQFF
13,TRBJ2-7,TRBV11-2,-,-,TGTGCCAGCAGCTTAGATCTAGCGAACGAGCAGTACTTC,CASSLDLANEQYF
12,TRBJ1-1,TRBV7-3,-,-,TGTGCCAGCAGTTCGGTTGGCACTGAAGCTTTCTTT,CASSSVGTEAFF
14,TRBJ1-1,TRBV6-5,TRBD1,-,TGTGCCAGCAGACGGGACAGGGGGCCCACTGAAGCTTTCTTT,CASRRDRGPTEAFF
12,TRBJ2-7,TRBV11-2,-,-,TGTGCCAGCAGCTCCCCGTCAGGTGGGCAGTACTTC,CASSSPSGGQYF
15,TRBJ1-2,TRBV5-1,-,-,TGCGCCAGCAGCTTTGCATGGACAGATAACTATGGCTACACCTTC,CASSFAWTDNYGYTF
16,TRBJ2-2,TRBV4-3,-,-,TGCGCCAGCAGCCAAGTGGCTAGCGCGAACACCGGGGAGCTGTTTTTT,CASSQVASANTGELFF